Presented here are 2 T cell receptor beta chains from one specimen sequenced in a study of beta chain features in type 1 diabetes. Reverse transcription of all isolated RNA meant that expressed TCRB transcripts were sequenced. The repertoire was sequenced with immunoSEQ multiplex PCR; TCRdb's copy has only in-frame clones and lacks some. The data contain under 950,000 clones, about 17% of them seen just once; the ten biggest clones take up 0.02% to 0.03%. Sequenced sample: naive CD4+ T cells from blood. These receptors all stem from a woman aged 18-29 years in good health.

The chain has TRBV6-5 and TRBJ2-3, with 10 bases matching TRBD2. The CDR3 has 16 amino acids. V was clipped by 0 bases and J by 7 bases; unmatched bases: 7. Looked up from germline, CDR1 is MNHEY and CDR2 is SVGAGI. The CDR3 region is CASSYSRTSGIYTQYF. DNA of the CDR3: TGTGCCAGCAGTTACTCGCGCACTAGCGGGATATATACGCAGTATTTT.

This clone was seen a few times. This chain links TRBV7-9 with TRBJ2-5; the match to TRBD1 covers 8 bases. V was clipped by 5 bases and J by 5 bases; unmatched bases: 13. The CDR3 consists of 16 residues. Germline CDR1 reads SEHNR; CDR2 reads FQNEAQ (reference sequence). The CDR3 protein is CASSLSGGGPRETQYF. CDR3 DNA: TGTGCCAGCAGCCTATCAGGGGGCGGGCCACGGGAGACCCAGTACTTC.